The source of this T cell receptor (beta chain) is a study of blood T cell repertoires in COVID-19. Across the study: Sources were T cells, B-cell-depleted T cells, or PBMCs; the material itself was cDNA or gDNA.

This clone was seen a single time. The CDR3 extends over 19 amino acids. V was pared by 3 bases and J by 4 bases, with 11 bases of the junction left unmatched. The germline gives CDR1 MNHNS, CDR2 SASEGT. As originally analysed: How many nucleated cells were present was estimated from reference gene primer amplification. Libraries were prepared by immunoSEQ multiplex PCR; TCRdb keeps only in-frame clonotypes and omits some of them. The V and J calls and clone size come from that table; D and trimming were worked out from the DNA. The sample lists about 110,000 clones, about four fifths seen once, with about 4% in the top ten.

The source material was peripheral blood. The rearrangement uses TRBV6-1 and TRBJ2-1, with 14 bases aligning to TRBD2. The sequence came from a woman aged 70-85 years with acute or convalescent COVID-19. The CDR3 spells CASSDPGLAGVRGYNEQFF. The CDR3 DNA reads as TGTGCCAGCAGTGACCCGGGACTAGCGGGAGTCCGAGGGTACAATGAGCAGTTCTTC.